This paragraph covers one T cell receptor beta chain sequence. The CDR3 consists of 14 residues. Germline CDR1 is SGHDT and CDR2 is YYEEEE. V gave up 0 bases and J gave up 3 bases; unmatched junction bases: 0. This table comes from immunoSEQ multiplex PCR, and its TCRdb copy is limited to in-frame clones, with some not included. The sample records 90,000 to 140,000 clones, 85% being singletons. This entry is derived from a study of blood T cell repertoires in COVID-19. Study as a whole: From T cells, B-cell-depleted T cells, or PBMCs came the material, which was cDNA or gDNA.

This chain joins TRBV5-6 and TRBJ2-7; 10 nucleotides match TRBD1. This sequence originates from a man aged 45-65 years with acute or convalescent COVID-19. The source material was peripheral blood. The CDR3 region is CASSLGTGGYEQYF. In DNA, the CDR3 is TGTGCCAGCAGCTTGGGGACAGGGGGCTACGAGCAGTACTTC.